Sequencing of this TCR beta chain was carried out in a study of control samples from healthy donors and cancer patients. Measured with immunoSEQ multiplex PCR; TCRdb has only the in-frame clones, and not every one. The repertoire has more than 70,000 clones, more than 85% of them found once; the top ten carry roughly 0.9%. Deletions cut 0 bases from V and 0 bases from J, with 6 bases between. CDR1 is KGHSH and CDR2 is LQKENI in the germline V gene. The CDR3 is made up of 15 amino acids. The chain links TRBV18 to TRBJ2-4, with D tentatively TRBD2 (5 bases). The sequenced sample consisted of blood. This clonotype was sampled from a woman in her thirties in good health. CDR3: CASSPPSVAKNIQYF. CDR3 in DNA: TGTGCCAGCTCACCACCTAGCGTAGCCAAAAACATTCAGTACTTC.